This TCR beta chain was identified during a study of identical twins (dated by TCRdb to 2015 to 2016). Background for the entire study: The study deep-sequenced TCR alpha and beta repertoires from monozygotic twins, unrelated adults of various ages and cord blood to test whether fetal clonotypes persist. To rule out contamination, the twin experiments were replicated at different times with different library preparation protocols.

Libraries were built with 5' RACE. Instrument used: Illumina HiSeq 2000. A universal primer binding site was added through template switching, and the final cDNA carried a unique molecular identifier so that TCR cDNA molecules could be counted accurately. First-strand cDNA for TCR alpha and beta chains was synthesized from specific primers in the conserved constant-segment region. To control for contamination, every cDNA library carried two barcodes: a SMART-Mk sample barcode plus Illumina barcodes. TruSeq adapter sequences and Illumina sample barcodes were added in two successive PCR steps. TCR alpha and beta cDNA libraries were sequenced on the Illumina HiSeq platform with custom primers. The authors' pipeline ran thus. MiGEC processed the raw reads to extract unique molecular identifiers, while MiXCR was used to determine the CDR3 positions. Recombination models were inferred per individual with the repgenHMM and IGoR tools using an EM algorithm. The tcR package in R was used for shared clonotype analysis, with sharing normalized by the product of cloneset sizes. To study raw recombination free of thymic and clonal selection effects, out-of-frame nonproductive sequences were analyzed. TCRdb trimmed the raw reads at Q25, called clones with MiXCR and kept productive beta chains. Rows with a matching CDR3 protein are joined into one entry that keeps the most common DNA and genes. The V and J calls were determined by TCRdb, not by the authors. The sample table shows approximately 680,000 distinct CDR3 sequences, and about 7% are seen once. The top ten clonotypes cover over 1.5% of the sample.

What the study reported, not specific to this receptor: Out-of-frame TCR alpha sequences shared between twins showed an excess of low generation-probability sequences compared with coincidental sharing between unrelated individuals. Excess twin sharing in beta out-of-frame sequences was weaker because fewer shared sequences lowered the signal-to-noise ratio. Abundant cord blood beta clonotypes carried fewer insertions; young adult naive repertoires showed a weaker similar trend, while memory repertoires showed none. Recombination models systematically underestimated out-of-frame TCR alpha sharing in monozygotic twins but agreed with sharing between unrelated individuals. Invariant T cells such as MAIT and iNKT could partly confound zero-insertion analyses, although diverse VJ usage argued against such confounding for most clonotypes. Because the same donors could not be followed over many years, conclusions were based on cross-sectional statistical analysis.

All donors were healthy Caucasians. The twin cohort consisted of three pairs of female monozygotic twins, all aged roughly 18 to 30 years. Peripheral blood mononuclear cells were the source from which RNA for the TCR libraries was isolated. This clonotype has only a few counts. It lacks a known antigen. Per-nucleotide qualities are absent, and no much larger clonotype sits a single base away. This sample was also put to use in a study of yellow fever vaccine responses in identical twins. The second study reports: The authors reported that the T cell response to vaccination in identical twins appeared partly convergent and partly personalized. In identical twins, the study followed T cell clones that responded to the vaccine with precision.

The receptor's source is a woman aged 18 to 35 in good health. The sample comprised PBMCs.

Here the CDR3 is given as CASSRRDRVYNEQFF. The nucleotide sequence reads as follows: TGCGCCAGCAGCCGTAGGGACAGAGTATACAATGAGCAGTTCTTC. The rearranged chain carries TRBV5-1 and TRBJ2-1; 7 middle bases align to TRBD1. The V end gives up 4 bases and the J end 4 bases, leaving 8 bases in the junction not matched to a gene. Taken from the germline V gene, the CDR1 and CDR2 loops are SGHRS and YFSETQ. Inclusive of the bounding cysteine and phenylalanine, the CDR3 is 15 residues long. This entry keeps only the CDR3 DNA: 45 bases, framed from base 1.